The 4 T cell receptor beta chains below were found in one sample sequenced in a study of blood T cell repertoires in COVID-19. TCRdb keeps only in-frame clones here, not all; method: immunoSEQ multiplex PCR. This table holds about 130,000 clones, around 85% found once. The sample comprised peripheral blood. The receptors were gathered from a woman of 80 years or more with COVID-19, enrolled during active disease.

CDR3 amino acids: CASSVAGTGGRETQYF. Written as DNA, the CDR3 is TGTGCCAGCAGCGTAGCAGGGACAGGGGGGAGGGAGACCCAGTACTTC. The rearrangement uses TRBV9 and TRBJ2-5; 11 bases agree with TRBD1. The length of the CDR3 is 16 residues. J gave up 5 bases and V 0 bases, and 6 bases lay outside the gene matches. CDR1 and CDR2 from the germline V gene are SGDLS and YYNGEE.

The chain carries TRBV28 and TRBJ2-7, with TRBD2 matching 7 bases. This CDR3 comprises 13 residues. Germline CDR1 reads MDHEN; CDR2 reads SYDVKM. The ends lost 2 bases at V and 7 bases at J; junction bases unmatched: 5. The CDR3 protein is CASSLRRGGEQYF. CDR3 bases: TGTGCCAGCAGTTTACGCCGCGGGGGAGAGCAGTACTTC.

CDR3 sequence (DNA): TGTGCCAGCAGCTTTGGCCCGACTCCTGGGGAGACCCAGTACTTC. This encodes CASSFGPTPGETQYF. This chain uses TRBV11-2 with TRBJ2-5; no reliable D call. The V end lost 3 bases, the J end lost 5 bases, and 16 bases lay between the germline ends. Germline loops: CDR1 SGHAT, CDR2 FQNNGV. This CDR3 region has 15 residues.

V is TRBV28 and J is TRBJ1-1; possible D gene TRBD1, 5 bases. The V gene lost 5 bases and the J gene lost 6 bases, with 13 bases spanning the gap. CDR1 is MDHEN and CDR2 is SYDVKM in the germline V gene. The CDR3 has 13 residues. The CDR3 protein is CASSPRVFPEAFF. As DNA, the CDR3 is TGTGCCAGCAGTCCCAGGGTTTTCCCTGAAGCTTTCTTT.